This entry describes one T cell receptor (beta chain). What it binds is unknown. The germline V gene has CDR1 SGHVS and CDR2 FNYEAQ. The CDR3 runs 15 residues. V was clipped by 3 bases and J by 5 bases, with 16 bases between them. The data belong to a study of T cell repertoires in cytomegalovirus infection. In the study overall: TCR beta signatures that were public indicated CMV infection and matching HLA type.

General study results and limits: Cumulative public TCR beta family frequency identified CMV carriers with the relevant HLA.

Each CDR3 protein gets one entry after TCRdb re-called the reads with MiXCR. The sample consists of approximately 600,000 distinct CDR3 sequences, over 35% of them appearing once. This TCR was sampled from a human donor in good health (CMV status not recorded). Some clones in this sample may be carry-over from other donors' samples. The source was cultured PBMCs, collected from culture after CMV antigen stimulation. The genes are TRBV7-6 and TRBJ1-1, with D possibly TRBD1 on 6 matching bases. CDR3 coding DNA: TGTGCCAGCAGCTTGAGAGGGGGGGGAAGGACTGAAGCTTTCTTT. Protein product: CASSLRGGGRTEAFF.